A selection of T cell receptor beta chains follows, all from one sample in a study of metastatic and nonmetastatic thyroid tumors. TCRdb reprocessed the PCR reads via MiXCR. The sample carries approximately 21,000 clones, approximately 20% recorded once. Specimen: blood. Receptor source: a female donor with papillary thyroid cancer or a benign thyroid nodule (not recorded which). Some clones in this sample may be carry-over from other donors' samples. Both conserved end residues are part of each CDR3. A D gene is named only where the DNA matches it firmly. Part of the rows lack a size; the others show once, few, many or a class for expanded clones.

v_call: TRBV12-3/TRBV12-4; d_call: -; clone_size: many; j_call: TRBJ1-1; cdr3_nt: TGTGCCAGCAGTCCGGGGACGGCCATGAACACTGAAGCTTTCTTT; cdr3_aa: CASSPGTAMNTEAFF
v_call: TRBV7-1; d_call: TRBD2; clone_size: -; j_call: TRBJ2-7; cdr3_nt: TGTGCCAGCAGCTCACCCCAGGTGGCGGTGCGGCGGGAGGCCCTAGGGGAGCAGCACTTC; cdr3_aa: CASSSPQVAVRREALGEQHF
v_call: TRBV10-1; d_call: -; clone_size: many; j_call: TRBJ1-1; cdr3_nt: TGCGCCAGCAGTGATCCTATATCCTCTGAAGCTTTCTTT; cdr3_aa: CASSDPISSEAFF
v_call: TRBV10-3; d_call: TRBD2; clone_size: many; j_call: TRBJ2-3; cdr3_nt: TGTGCCACGCCTTCTAGCGGACTGGATACGCAGTATTTT; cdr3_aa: CATPSSGLDTQYF
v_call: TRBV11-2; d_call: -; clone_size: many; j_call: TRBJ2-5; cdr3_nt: TGTGCCAGCAGCTTAATACCCCGGGGAGAGACCCAGTACTTC; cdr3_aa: CASSLIPRGETQYF
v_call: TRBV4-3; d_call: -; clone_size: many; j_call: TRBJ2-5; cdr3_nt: TGCGCCAGCAGCCAAGTGCTCCCGGGGGTGTCAGAGACCCAGTACTTC; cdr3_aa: CASSQVLPGVSETQYF
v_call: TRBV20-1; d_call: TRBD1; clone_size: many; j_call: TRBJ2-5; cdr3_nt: TGCAGTGCCCCGGACAGGGTCCCCAGGGAGACCCAGTACTTC; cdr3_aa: CSAPDRVPRETQYF
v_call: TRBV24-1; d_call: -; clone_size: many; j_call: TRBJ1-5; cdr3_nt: TGTGCCACCAGTACAGGGACTCAGCCCCAGCATTTT; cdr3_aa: CATSTGTQPQHF
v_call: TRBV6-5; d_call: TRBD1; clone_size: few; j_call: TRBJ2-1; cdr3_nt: TGTGCCAGCAGTTCGCAGGGGGAAAACAATGAGCAGTTCTTC; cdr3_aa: CASSSQGENNEQFF
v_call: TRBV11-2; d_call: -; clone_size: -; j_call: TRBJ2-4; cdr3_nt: TGTGCCAGCAGCTTATACGGGGCGACCAAAAACATTCAGTACTTC; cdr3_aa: CASSLYGATKNIQYF
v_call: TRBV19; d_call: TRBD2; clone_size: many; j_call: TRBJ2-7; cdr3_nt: TGTGCCAGTAGTATAGGCCCTAGCGGGAGATCGGGTGAGCAGTACTTC; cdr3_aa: CASSIGPSGRSGEQYF
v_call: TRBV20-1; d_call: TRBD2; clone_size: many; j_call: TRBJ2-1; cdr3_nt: TGCAGTGCTAGAGGTGCTAGCGGGATCAATGAGCAGTTCTTC; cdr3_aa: CSARGASGINEQFF
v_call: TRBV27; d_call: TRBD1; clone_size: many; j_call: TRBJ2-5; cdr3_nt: TGTGCCAGCAGTTGGGCGGGACAGGGTACGGAGACCCAGTACTTC; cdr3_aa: CASSWAGQGTETQYF
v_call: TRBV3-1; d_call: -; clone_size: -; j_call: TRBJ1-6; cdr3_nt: TGTGCCAGCAGCCGAGGACAGTCACCCCTCCACTTT; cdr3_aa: CASSRGQSPLHF
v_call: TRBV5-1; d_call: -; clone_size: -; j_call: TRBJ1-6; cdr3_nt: TGCGCCAGCAGCTTCGGGGAACCACTTAATTCACCCCTCCACTTT; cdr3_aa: CASSFGEPLNSPLHF
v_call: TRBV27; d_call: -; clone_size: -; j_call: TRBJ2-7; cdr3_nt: TGTGCCAGCAGTTATCAGGGGAAAGCCTACGAGCAGTACTTC; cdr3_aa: CASSYQGKAYEQYF
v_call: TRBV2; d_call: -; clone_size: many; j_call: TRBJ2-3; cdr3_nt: TGTGCCAGCAAGGGGGACCGCACAGATACGCAGTATTTT; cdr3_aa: CASKGDRTDTQYF
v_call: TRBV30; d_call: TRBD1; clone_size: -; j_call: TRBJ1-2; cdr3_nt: TGTGCCTGGAGTGGAGGGGGCGATGGCTACACCTTC; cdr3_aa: CAWSGGGDGYTF
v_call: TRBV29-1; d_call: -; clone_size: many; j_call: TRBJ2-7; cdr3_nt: TGCAGCGCGCGGGACTTTACCTACGAGCAGTACTTC; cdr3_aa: CSARDFTYEQYF
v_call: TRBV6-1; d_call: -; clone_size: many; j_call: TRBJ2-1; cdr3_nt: TGTGCCAGCAGTGAACATGAGAGACTCTCCTACAATGAGCAGTTCTTC; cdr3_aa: CASSEHERLSYNEQFF
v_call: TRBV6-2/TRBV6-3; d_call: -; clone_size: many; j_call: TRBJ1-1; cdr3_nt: TGTGCCAGCAGTTATTCTCGGAGAATGAACACTGAAGCTTTCTTT; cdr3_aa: CASSYSRRMNTEAFF
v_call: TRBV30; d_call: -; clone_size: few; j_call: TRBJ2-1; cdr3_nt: TGTGCCTGGAGTAAGGGTGGGGGGTGCCTTGGCGGGGATGAGCAGTTCTTC; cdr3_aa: CAWSKGGGCLGGDEQFF
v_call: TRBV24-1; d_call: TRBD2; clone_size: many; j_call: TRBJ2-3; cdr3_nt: TGTGCCACCAGTGGGACTAGCGGGAGTTATACGCAGTATTTT; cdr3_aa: CATSGTSGSYTQYF
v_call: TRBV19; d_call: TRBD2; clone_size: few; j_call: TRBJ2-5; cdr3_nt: TGTGCCAGTAGTACCTTAGCGGGAGTAGAGACCCAGTACTTC; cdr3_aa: CASSTLAGVETQYF
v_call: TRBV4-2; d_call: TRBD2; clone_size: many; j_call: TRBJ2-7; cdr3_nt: TGTGCCAGCAGCGCCCGGGGACTAGCGGGAGGGCGCTACGAGCAGTACTTC; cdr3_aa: CASSARGLAGGRYEQYF
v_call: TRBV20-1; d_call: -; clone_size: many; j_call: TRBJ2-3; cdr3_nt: TGCAGTGCTAGCCCCTTTGGGTGGGAGGCGCAGTATTTT; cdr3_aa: CSASPFGWEAQYF
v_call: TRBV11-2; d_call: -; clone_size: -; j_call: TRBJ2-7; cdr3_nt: TGTACCAGCAGCTTAGGCAGGGGACATGGAGGGAGAGAGAACGAGCAGTACTTC; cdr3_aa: CTSSLGRGHGGRENEQYF
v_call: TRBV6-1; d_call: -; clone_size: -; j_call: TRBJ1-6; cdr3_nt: TGTGCCAGCAGCGAATACCCTGGGGGGGGCGGATCACCCCTCCACTTT; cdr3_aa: CASSEYPGGGGSPLHF
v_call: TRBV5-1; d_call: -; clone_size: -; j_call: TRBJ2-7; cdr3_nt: TGCGCCAGCAGCTTGACTATCCTAGGACCCTACGAGCAGTACTTC; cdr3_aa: CASSLTILGPYEQYF